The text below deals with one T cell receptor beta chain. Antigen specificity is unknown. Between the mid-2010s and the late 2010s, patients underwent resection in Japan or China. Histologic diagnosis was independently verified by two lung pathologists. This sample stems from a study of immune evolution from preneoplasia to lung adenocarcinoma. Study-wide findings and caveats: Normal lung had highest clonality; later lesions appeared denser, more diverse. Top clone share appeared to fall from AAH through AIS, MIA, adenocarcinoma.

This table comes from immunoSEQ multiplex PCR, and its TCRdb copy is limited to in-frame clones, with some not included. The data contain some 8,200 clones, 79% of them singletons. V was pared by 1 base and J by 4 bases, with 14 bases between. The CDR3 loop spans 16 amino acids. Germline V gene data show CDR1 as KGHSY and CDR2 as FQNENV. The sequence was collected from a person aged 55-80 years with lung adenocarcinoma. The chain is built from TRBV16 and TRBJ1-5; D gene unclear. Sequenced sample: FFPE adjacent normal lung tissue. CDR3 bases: TGTGCCAGCAGCCAATTAGTAGGGTCAGTAAATCAGCCCCAGCATTTT. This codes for CASSQLVGSVNQPQHF.